The rows below give T cell receptor beta chains drawn from one sample of a study of prognosis after radiotherapy for stage I lung cancer. TCRdb re-called the multiplex PCR reads with MiXCR, one entry per CDR3 protein. Of 30,000 or so distinct CDR3 sequences detected, around 29% appear once; the ten largest clones hold around an eighth. The source was PBMCs, collected before or after stereotactic body radiation therapy (not recorded which). All receptors derive from a donor older than 45 with non-small cell lung cancer. The CDR3 runs from the conserved cysteine through the conserved F or W. D genes are given only for firm matches. Only part of the rows carry a size: once, few, many, or a class if the clone is expanded.

. | TRBJ2-5 | once | TRBV11-2 | CASSLESPPAGTQYF | TGTGCCAGCAGCTTAGAATCCCCCCCGGCGGGGACCCAGTACTTC
. | TRBJ2-1 | few | TRBV20-1 | CSARQILYNEQFF | TGCAGTGCTAGACAGATACTGTACAATGAGCAGTTCTTC
. | TRBJ2-5 | . | TRBV11-1 | CATGVDRGGWENQYF | TGTGCCACCGGAGTCGACAGGGGAGGGTGGGAGAACCAGTACTTC
. | TRBJ1-4 | many | TRBV12-3/TRBV12-4 | CASSLSQNNEKLFF | TGTGCCAGCAGTTTAAGTCAGAATAATGAAAAACTGTTTTTT
. | TRBJ2-2 | many | TRBV5-1 | CASSFGVAGELFF | TGCGCCAGCAGCTTCGGGGTTGCCGGGGAGCTGTTTTTT
TRBD1 | TRBJ2-7 | many | TRBV12-3/TRBV12-4 | CASSFGPGGKSYEQYF | TGTGCCAGCAGTTTTGGGCCAGGGGGTAAATCCTACGAGCAGTACTTC
TRBD1 | TRBJ2-3 | . | TRBV20-1 | CSAVTGSDTQYF | TGCAGTGCTGTGACAGGGTCCGATACGCAGTATTTT
TRBD2 | TRBJ2-1 | many | TRBV11-3 | CASSSTELAGGSKSNEQFF | TGTGCCAGCAGCTCAACCGAACTAGCGGGGGGCTCCAAATCCAATGAGCAGTTCTTC
TRBD1 | TRBJ2-3 | medium-sized | TRBV25-1 | CASSSGTGRADTQYF | TGTGCCAGCAGTTCCGGGACAGGGAGGGCGGATACGCAGTATTTT
. | TRBJ1-5 | . | TRBV6-9 | CASSYSTDSQPQHF | TGTGCCAGCAGTTATTCCACAGATAGTCAGCCCCAGCATTTT
. | TRBJ1-3 | many | TRBV11-2 | CASSFGEAGNTIYF | TGTGCCAGCAGCTTTGGGGAGGCTGGAAACACCATATATTTT
. | TRBJ2-1 | many | TRBV19 | CASSISPMGSYNEQFF | TGTGCCAGTAGTATTTCCCCGATGGGGTCCTACAATGAGCAGTTCTTC
TRBD1 | TRBJ2-7 | large | TRBV5-1 | CASSQWDRRQHEQYF | TGTGCCAGCAGCCAGTGGGACAGGAGACAGCACGAGCAGTACTTC
. | TRBJ2-7 | many | TRBV5-4 | CASSLVPPGFGDEQYF | TGTGCCAGCAGCTTGGTCCCGCCCGGGTTCGGCGACGAGCAGTACTTC
TRBD1 | TRBJ1-6 | many | TRBV3-1 | CASSHGTGINSPLHF | TGTGCCAGCAGCCATGGGACAGGGATTAATTCACCCCTCCACTTT
. | TRBJ2-1 | . | TRBV14 | CSSSQLVISSYNEQFF | TGTTCCAGCAGCCAATTGGTGATCAGCTCCTACAATGAGCAGTTCTTC
TRBD2 | TRBJ2-3 | many | TRBV5-5 | CASSLEGPGGAVDTQYF | TGTGCCAGCAGCTTGGAAGGTCCGGGGGGGGCCGTGGATACGCAGTATTTT
TRBD1 | TRBJ1-5 | many | TRBV5-1 | CARTQGQGYNQPQHF | TGCGCCAGAACACAGGGACAGGGCTACAATCAGCCCCAGCATTTT
. | TRBJ1-6 | many | TRBV7-9 | CASRTEGVASPLHF | TGTGCCAGCAGGACGGAGGGAGTAGCTTCACCCCTCCACTTT
TRBD1 | TRBJ2-1 | many | TRBV9 | CASSGGTVYNEQFF | TGTGCCAGCAGCGGGGGGACAGTATACAATGAGCAGTTCTTC
TRBD1 | TRBJ2-7 | many | TRBV3-1 | CASSARDRPGLGQYF | TGTGCCAGCAGCGCCCGGGACAGGCCAGGGTTGGGACAGTACTTC
TRBD1 | TRBJ1-2 | many | TRBV20-1 | CSAREWQGVRGYTF | TGCAGTGCTAGAGAGTGGCAGGGGGTTCGGGGCTACACCTTC
TRBD1 | TRBJ2-3 | many | TRBV6-8 | CASSYRRRQGTSTDTQYF | TGTGCCAGCAGTTACCGACGTAGACAGGGGACAAGCACAGATACGCAGTATTTT
TRBD2 | TRBJ2-3 | many | TRBV7-9 | CASSFPTSGSDTQYF | TGTGCCAGCAGTTTTCCGACTAGCGGGAGTGATACGCAGTATTTT
. | TRBJ1-5 | many | TRBV28 | CASVFSGTHDQPQHF | TGTGCCAGCGTATTCTCCGGGACACACGATCAGCCCCAGCATTTT
TRBD2 | TRBJ2-5 | many | TRBV4-1 | CASSQDGAGGVLAETQYF | TGCGCCAGCAGCCAAGATGGGGCGGGGGGGGTTTTGGCAGAGACCCAGTACTTC
. | TRBJ1-2 | many | TRBV2 | CASMGTSLRYTF | TGTGCCAGCATGGGGACGAGCTTACGCTACACCTTC
. | TRBJ1-6 | medium-sized | TRBV6-1 | CASSEFTGANSPLHF | TGTGCCAGCAGTGAATTTACCGGAGCCAATTCACCCCTCCACTTT
. | TRBJ2-5 | many | TRBV6-1 | CASSTRVKETQYF | TGTGCCAGCAGTACCAGGGTTAAGGAGACCCAGTACTTC
. | TRBJ2-1 | many | TRBV2 | CASSARSYNEQFF | TGTGCCAGCAGTGCCCGCTCCTACAATGAGCAGTTCTTC
. | TRBJ1-2 | many | TRBV12-3/TRBV12-4 | CASSLSGNGYTF | TGTGCCAGCAGTTTATCGGGGAATGGCTACACCTTC
. | TRBJ1-5 | many | TRBV12-3/TRBV12-4 | CASSPGQGSVNQPQHF | TGTGCCAGCAGTCCCGGTCAGGGTAGTGTCAATCAGCCCCAGCATTTT
. | TRBJ2-3 | many | TRBV9 | CASSVVGGADTQYF | TGTGCCAGCAGCGTAGTAGGGGGGGCAGATACGCAGTATTTT
. | TRBJ2-2 | many | TRBV20-1 | CSAREYTGELFF | TGCAGTGCTAGAGAGTACACCGGGGAGCTGTTTTTT
TRBD1 | TRBJ1-4 | many | TRBV9 | CASSPGQGFNEKLFF | TGTGCCAGCAGCCCCGGACAGGGCTTTAATGAAAAACTGTTTTTT
. | TRBJ2-3 | . | TRBV5-5 | CASSLDWGSTDTQYF | TGTGCCAGCAGCTTGGATTGGGGGAGCACAGATACGCAGTATTTT
. | TRBJ2-1 | . | TRBV20-1 | CSARDVTKGYEQFF | TGCAGTGCTAGAGATGTTACCAAAGGCTATGAGCAGTTCTTC
. | TRBJ1-1 | many | TRBV7-2 | CASSRQGKRLEAFF | TGTGCCAGCAGCCGCCAGGGAAAGCGTTTAGAAGCTTTCTTT
. | TRBJ2-1 | . | TRBV7-9 | CAGSTSRVGYNEQFF | TGTGCCGGCAGCACCTCGCGGGTGGGCTACAATGAGCAGTTCTTC
TRBD2 | TRBJ2-3 | once | TRBV5-1 | CASSFAGDTDTQYF | TGCGCCAGCAGCTTTGCGGGGGACACAGATACGCAGTATTTT
. | TRBJ2-7 | many | TRBV6-1 | CASADRTYEQYF | TGTGCCAGCGCGGACAGAACCTACGAGCAGTACTTC
. | TRBJ2-3 | few | TRBV12-3/TRBV12-4 | CASSFIGVVGTDTQYF | TGTGCCAGCAGTTTTATCGGGGTGGTGGGCACAGATACGCAGTATTTT
. | TRBJ2-4 | many | TRBV19 | CASRLEGYSRNIQYF | TGTGCCAGTAGACTTGAGGGGTATTCTAGGAACATTCAGTACTTC
. | TRBJ2-5 | once | TRBV6-2/TRBV6-3 | CASSRSGDYQKNQYF | TGTGCCAGCTCTCGGAGCGGAGACTACCAAAAGAACCAGTACTTC